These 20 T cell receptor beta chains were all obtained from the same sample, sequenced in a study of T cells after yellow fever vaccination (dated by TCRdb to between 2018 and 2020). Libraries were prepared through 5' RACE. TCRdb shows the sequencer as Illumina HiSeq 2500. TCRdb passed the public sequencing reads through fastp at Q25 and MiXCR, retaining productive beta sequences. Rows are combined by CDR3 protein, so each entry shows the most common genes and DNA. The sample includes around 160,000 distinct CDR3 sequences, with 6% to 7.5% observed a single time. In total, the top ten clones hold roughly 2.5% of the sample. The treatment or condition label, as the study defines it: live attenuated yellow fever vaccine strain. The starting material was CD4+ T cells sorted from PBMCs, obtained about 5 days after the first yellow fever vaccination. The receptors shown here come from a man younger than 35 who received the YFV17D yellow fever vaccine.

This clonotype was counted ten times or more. The CDR3 DNA sequence: TGTGCCAGCAGTCGACTGGGTGTGTTTGATGAAAAACTGTTTTTT. Its protein is CASSRLGVFDEKLFF. The chain uses TRBV7-2 and TRBJ1-4; no firm D call. This CDR3 is built from 15 residues. CDR1 SGHTA and CDR2 FQGNSA come from the germline V gene. V shed 6 bases and J shed 6 bases, with 17 bases lying between them.

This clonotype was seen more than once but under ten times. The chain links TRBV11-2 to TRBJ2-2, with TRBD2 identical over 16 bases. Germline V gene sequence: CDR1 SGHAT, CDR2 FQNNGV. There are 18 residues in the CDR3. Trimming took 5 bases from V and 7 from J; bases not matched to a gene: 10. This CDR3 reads CASSPTGTSGGAYGELFF. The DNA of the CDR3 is TGTGCCAGCAGCCCCACCGGGACTAGCGGGGGGGCCTACGGGGAGCTGTTTTTT.

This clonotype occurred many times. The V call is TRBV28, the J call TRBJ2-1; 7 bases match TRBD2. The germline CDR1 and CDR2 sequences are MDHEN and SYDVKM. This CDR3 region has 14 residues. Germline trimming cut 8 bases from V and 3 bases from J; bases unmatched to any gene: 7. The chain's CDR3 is CASRISGVYNEQFF. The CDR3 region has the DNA TGTGCCAGCCGGATAAGCGGGGTCTACAATGAGCAGTTCTTC.

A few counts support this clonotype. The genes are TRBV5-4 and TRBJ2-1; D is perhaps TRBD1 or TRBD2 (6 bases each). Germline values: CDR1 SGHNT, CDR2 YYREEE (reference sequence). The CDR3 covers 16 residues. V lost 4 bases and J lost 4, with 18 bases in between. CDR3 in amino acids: CASSRDPRGGYNEQFF. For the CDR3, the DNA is TGTGCCAGCAGCCGTGACCCCCGAGGGGGGTACAATGAGCAGTTCTTC.

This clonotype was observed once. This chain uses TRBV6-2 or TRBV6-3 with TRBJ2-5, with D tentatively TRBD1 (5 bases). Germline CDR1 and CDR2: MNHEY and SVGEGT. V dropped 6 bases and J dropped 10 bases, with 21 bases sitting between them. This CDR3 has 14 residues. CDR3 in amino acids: CASRITGRLSNQYF. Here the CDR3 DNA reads TGTGCCAGCAGAATTACAGGACGCCTCAGCAACCAGTACTTC.

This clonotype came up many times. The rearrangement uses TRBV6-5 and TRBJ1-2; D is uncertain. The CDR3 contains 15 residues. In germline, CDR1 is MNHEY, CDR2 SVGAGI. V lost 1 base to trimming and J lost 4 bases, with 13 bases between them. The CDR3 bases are TGTGCCAGCAGTTACTACCCTACCGGGCCCTATGGCTACACCTTC. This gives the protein CASSYYPTGPYGYTF.

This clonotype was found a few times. CDR3 nucleotides: TGTGCCAGCTCACCGGTTGGCAGGGAAAATGATGGCTACACCTTC. Translating gives CASSPVGRENDGYTF. The chain is built from TRBV18 and TRBJ1-2, with D possibly being TRBD1 (5 bases). This CDR3 is 15 amino acids long. The germline V and J ends were trimmed by 3 bases and 6 bases, with 17 bases remaining between them. From germline, CDR1 is KGHSH and CDR2 LQKENI.

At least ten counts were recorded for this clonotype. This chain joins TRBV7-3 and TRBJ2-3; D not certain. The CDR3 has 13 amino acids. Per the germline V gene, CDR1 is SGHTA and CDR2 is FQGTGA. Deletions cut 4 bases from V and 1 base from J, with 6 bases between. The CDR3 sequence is CASSSRGTDTQYF. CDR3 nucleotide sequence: TGTGCCAGCAGCTCGAGAGGCACAGATACGCAGTATTTT.

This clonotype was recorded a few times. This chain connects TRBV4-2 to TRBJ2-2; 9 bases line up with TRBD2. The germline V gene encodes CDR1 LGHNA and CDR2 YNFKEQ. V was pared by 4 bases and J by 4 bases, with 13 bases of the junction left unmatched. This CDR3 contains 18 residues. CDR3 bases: TGTGCCAGCAGCCCGACCCTGGGAGCGGGGGGCATCACCGGGGAGCTGTTTTTT. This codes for CASSPTLGAGGITGELFF.

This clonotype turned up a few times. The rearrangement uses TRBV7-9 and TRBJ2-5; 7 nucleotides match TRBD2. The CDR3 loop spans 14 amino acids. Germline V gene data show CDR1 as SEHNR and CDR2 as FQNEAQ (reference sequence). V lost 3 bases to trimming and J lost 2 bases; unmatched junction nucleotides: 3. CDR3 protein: CASSLASGQETQYF. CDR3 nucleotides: TGTGCCAGCAGCTTGGCTAGCGGACAAGAGACCCAGTACTTC.

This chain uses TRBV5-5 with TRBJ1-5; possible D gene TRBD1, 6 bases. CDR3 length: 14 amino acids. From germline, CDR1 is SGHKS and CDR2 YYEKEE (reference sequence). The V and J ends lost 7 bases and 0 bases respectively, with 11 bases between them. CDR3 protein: CASDGGLSNQPQHF. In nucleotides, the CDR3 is TGTGCCAGCGACGGGGGCCTTAGCAATCAGCCCCAGCATTTT.

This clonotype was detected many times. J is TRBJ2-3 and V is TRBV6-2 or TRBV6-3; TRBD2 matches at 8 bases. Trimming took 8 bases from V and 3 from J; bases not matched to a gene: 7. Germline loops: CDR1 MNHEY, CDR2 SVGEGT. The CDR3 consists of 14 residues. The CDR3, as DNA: TGTGCCAGCGGGACTAGATCAAGTACAGATACGCAGTATTTT. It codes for CASGTRSSTDTQYF.

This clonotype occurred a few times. The DNA for the CDR3 is TGCGCCAGCAGCGACAGTCCCGACAATGAGCAGTTCTTC. Its translation is CASSDSPDNEQFF. V and J are TRBV5-1 and TRBJ2-1, with D perhaps TRBD1 (5 bases). V was cut by 4 bases and J by 5 bases, with 10 bases left in between. This CDR3 contains 13 residues. Germline CDR1 is SGHRS and CDR2 is YFSETQ. Combining the CDR3 with reference TRBV5-1 and TRBJ2-1 gives the whole variable domain KAGVTQTPRYLIKTRGQQVTLSCSPISGHRSVSWYQQTPGQGLQFLFEYFSETQRNKGNFPGRFSGRQFSNSRSEMNVSTLELGDSALYLCASSDSPDNEQFFGPGTRLTVL.

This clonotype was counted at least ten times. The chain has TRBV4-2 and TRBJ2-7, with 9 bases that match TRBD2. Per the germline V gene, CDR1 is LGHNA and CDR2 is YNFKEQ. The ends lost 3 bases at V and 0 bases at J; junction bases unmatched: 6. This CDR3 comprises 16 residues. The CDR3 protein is CASSQGAGGPSYEQYF. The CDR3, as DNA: TGTGCCAGCAGCCAGGGAGCGGGGGGACCCTCCTACGAGCAGTACTTC.

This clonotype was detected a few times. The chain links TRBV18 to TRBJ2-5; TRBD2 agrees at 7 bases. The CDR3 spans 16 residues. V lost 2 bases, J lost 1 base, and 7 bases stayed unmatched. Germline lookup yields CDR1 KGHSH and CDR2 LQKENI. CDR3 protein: CASSPTLTSPQETQYF. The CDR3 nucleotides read TGTGCCAGCTCACCAACTTTGACTAGCCCCCAAGAGACCCAGTACTTC.

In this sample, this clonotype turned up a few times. CDR3 region: CASSLWRVSSYEQYV. The DNA for the CDR3 is TGTGCCAGCAGCTTGTGGCGGGTGAGCTCCTACGAGCAGTACGTC. The rearrangement uses TRBV5-8 and TRBJ2-7, with D tentatively TRBD2 (5 bases). Trimming pared 1 base from V and 0 bases from J, leaving 11 bases between. The CDR3 has 15 residues. Germline V CDR1 and CDR2: SGHTS, YDEGEE.

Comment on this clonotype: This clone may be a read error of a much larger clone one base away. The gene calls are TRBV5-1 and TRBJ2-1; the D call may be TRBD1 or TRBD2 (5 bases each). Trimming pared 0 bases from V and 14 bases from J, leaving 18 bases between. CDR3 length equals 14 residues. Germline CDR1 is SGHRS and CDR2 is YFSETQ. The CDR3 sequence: CASSLGKGTLREFF. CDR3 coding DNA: TGCGCCAGCAGCTTGGGGAAAGGGACCCTCAGGGAGTTCTTC. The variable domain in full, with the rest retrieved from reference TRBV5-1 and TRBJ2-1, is KAGVTQTPRYLIKTRGQQVTLSCSPISGHRSVSWYQQTPGQGLQFLFEYFSETQRNKGNFPGRFSGRQFSNSRSEMNVSTLELGDSALYLCASSLGKGTLREFFGPGTRLTVL.

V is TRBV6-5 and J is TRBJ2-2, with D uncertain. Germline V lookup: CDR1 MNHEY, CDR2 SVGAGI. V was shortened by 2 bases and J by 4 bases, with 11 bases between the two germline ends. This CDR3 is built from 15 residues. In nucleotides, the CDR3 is TGTGCCAGCAGTTACCATGACCCGGGCACCGGGGAGCTGTTTTTT. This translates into CASSYHDPGTGELFF.

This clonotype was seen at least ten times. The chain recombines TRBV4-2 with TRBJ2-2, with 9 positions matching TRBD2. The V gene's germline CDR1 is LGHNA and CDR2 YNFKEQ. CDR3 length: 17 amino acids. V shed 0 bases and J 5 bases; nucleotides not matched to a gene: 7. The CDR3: CASSQEGGGARTGELFF. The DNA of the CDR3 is TGTGCCAGCAGCCAAGAGGGCGGGGGGGCTCGAACCGGGGAGCTGTTTTTT.

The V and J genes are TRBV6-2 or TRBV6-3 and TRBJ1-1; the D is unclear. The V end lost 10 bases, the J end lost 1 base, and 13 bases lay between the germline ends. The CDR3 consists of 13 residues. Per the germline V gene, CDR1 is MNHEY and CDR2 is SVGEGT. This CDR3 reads CATHQRSNTEAFF. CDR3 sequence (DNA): TGTGCCACCCATCAAAGGTCGAACACTGAAGCTTTCTTT.